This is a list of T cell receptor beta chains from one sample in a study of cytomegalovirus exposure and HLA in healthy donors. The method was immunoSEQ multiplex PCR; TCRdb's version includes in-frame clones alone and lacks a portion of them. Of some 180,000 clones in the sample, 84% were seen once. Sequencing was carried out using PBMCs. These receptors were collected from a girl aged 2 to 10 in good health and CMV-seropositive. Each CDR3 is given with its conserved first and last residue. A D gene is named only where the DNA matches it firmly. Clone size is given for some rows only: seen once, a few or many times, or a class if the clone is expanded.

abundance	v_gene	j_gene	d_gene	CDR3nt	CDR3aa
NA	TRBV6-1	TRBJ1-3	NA	TGTGCCAGCAGTGAACGTACAGGCGTCTTTCCTTTCTCTGGAAACACCATATATTTT	CASSERTGVFPFSGNTIYF
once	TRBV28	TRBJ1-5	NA	TGTGCCAGCAGTATCAGGGGACCTAATCAGCCCCAGCATTTT	CASSIRGPNQPQHF
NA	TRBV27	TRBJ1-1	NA	TGTGCCAGCAGTGACGGCGGGGGAATCGGCACTGAAGCTTTCTTT	CASSDGGGIGTEAFF
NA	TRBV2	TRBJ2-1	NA	TGTGCCAGCAGTGAATCTCGGTTTATTAACTACAATGAGCAGTTCTTC	CASSESRFINYNEQFF
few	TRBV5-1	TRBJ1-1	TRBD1	TGCGCCAGCAGCTTGAACACAGGGGACACTGAAGCTTTCTTT	CASSLNTGDTEAFF
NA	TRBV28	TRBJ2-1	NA	TGTGCCAGCAGTTCCTCCCTATACAATGAGCAGTTCTTC	CASSSSLYNEQFF
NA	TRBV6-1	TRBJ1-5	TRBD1	TGTGCCAGCAGACCAGGGGGAGGTAGCAATCAGCCCCAGCATTTT	CASRPGGGSNQPQHF
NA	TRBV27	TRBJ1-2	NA	TGTGCCAGCAGTTTTTTAGGGGGGGCTGGCTACACCTTC	CASSFLGGAGYTF
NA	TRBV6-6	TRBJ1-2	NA	TGTGCCAGCGAGGGTCTGTCCCTCTATGGCTACACCTTC	CASEGLSLYGYTF
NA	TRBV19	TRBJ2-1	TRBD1	TGTGCCAGTCGAAAGGGGGCCTCCTACAATGAGCAGTTCTTC	CASRKGASYNEQFF
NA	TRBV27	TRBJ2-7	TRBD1	TGTGCCAATACAACAGGGGACGAGCAGTACTTC	CANTTGDEQYF
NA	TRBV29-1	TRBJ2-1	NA	TGCAGCGTTGAAAGGGCAGGGGATGAGCAGTTCTTC	CSVERAGDEQFF
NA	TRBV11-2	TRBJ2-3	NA	TGTGCCAGTACACCGGGACTGCACACAGATACGCAGTATTTT	CASTPGLHTDTQYF
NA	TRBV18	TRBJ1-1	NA	TGTGCCAGCTCACCACGGGCCACAGGGAGTGAAGCTTTCTTT	CASSPRATGSEAFF
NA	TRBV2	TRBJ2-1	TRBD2	TGTGCCAGCGGAAAGACTAGCGGGAATACCTACAATGAGCAGTTCTTC	CASGKTSGNTYNEQFF
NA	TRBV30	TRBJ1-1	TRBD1	TGTGCCTGGAGTTTACCGGGACAGGGAAGGTACACTGAAGCTTTCTTT	CAWSLPGQGRYTEAFF
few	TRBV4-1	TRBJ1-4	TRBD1	TGCGCCAGCAGCCGGGGGACAGGGGCGGCAACTAATGAAAAACTGTTTTTT	CASSRGTGAATNEKLFF
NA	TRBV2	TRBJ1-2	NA	TGTGCCAGCAGTGAGACTCTAAGGTACACCTTC	CASSETLRYTF
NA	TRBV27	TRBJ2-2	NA	TGTGCCAGCAGTTTGCTAGGGGCGCTCTCGAACACCGGGGAGCTGTTTTTT	CASSLLGALSNTGELFF
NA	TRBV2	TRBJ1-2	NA	TGTGCCAGCAGTTACCAGGCCTTTAACTATGGCTACACCTTC	CASSYQAFNYGYTF
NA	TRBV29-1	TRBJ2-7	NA	TGCAGCGTTGAATTCAAGTCTGGGGCCCGCCGCGAGCAGTACTTC	CSVEFKSGARREQYF
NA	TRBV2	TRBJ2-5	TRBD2	TGTGCCAGCAGCCCCTGGACTAGCGCTGAGACCCAGTACTTC	CASSPWTSAETQYF
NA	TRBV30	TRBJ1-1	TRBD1	TGTGCCTGGAGTGCCCAGGGGGGAACTGAAGCTTTCTTT	CAWSAQGGTEAFF
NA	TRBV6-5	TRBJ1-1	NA	TGTGCCAGCAGCCTAAGACAGAACACTGAAGCTTTCTTT	CASSLRQNTEAFF
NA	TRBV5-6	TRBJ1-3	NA	TGTGCCAGCAGCTTGGACTTTTCAGGGTCTGGAAACACCATATATTTT	CASSLDFSGSGNTIYF
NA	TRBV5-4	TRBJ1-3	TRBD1	TGTGCCAAACACGACAGGGGGCGAAACACCATATATTTT	CAKHDRGRNTIYF
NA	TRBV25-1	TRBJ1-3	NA	TGTGCCAGTTTATTGGGAAACACCATATATTTT	CASLLGNTIYF
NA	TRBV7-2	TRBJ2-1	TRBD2	TGTGCCAGCAGCCCCCTAGCGGGACGGGGCAATGAGCAGTTCTTC	CASSPLAGRGNEQFF
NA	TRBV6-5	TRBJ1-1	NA	TGTGCCAGCAGTGATAGGACAGACACTGAAGCTTTCTTT	CASSDRTDTEAFF
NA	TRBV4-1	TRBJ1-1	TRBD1	TGCGCCAGCAGCCAAGCCCGGACAGGGGGCATCTCTGAAGCTTTCTTT	CASSQARTGGISEAFF
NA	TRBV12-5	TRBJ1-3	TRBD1	TGTGCTAGTGGTCCCGGACAGGGGGGGGTCTCTGGAAACACCATATATTTT	CASGPGQGGVSGNTIYF
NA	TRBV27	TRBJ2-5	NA	TGTGCCAGCAGACCCCTACAGGGTTACCTAGAGACCCAGTACTTC	CASRPLQGYLETQYF
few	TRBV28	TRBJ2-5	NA	TGTGCCAGCAGTCCCGGGAGCGGGGAGACCCAGTACTTC	CASSPGSGETQYF
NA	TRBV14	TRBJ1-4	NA	TGTGCCAGCAGCCAGGTCCCCCAGAAACTGTTTTTT	CASSQVPQKLFF
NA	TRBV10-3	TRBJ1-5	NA	TGTGCCATCAGTGACGGAGGTCAGGGGCCGAATCAGCCCCAGCATTTT	CAISDGGQGPNQPQHF
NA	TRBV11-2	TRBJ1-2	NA	TGTGCCAGCAGCCCCGCCGGCGGCAACTATGGCTACACCTTC	CASSPAGGNYGYTF
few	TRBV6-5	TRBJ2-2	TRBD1	TGTGCCAGCAGTTACTCCGACAGGGTAGCCGGGGAGCTGTTTTTT	CASSYSDRVAGELFF
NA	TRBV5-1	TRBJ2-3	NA	TGCGCCAGCAGCTCCGATGATAGCGGCAGCACAGATACGCAGTATTTT	CASSSDDSGSTDTQYF
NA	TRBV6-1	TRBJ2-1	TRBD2	TGTGCCAGCAGTGCCAGCGGGGGATACAATGAGCAGTTCTTC	CASSASGGYNEQFF
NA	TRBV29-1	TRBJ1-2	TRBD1	TGCAGCGCCTCGGACAGGGATATGTATGGCTACACCTTC	CSASDRDMYGYTF
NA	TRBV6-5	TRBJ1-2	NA	TGTGCCAGCAGTTACTCTAGGTTCCGGACTGCCGATGGCTACACCTTC	CASSYSRFRTADGYTF
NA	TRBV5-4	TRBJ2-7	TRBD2	TGTGCCAGCAGCTCCCCAAAGAGAGCGGGAGGTAATGACAACGAGCAGTACTTC	CASSSPKRAGGNDNEQYF
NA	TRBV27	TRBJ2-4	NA	TGTGCCAGCAGCCAGACAGTCCTTCTAGCCAAAAACATTCAGTACTTC	CASSQTVLLAKNIQYF
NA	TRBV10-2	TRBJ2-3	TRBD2	TGCGCCAGCAGTGACCCTAGCGTGCGGGGGACAGATACGCAGTATTTT	CASSDPSVRGTDTQYF
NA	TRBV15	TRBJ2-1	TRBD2	TGTGCCACCACCCGGGAGGGAAACTACAATGAGCAGTTCTTC	CATTREGNYNEQFF
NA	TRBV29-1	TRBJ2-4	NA	TGCGGCGCGACGGACAGAGCCAAAAACATTCAGTACTTC	CGATDRAKNIQYF
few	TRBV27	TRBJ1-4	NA	TGTGCCAGCAGTTTAAATGCTGGCCGAAAACTGTTTTTT	CASSLNAGRKLFF
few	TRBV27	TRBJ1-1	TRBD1	TGTGCCAGCACACCCTTAGACAGGGGGGGCACTGAAGCTTTCTTT	CASTPLDRGGTEAFF
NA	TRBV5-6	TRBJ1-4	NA	TGTGCCAGCAGCTCGACCCTGGGCGTCACTAATGAAAAACTGTTTTTT	CASSSTLGVTNEKLFF
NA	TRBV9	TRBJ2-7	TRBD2	TGTGCCAGCAGCCCAAGGACTAGCGGCGGCTACGAGCAGTACTTC	CASSPRTSGGYEQYF
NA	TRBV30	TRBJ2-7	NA	TGTGCCTGGGAGCGGATCCCGACCTACGAGCAGTACTTC	CAWERIPTYEQYF
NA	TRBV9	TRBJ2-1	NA	TGTGCCAGCAGCGTAGAGGGGGAGCAGTACAATGAGCAGTTCTTC	CASSVEGEQYNEQFF
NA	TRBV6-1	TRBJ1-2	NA	TGTGCCAGCAGTGAAACGGGGGAAAAGGGCTACACCTTC	CASSETGEKGYTF
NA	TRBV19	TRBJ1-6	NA	TGTGCCAGTAGCGAATGGGAGGGGGCCCTCCACTTT	CASSEWEGALHF
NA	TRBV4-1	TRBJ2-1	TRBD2	TGCGCCAGCAGCCAAGAATCAGCGGGAGCCTACAATGAGCAGTTCTTC	CASSQESAGAYNEQFF
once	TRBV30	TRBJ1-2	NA	TGTGCCTGGAGCGTAGGGAGTACGGGGGGCGCCTATGGCTACACCTTC	CAWSVGSTGGAYGYTF
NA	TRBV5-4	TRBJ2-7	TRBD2	TGTGCCAGCAGCTTGGAGGGCGGGAGGGCCTACGAGCAGTACTTC	CASSLEGGRAYEQYF
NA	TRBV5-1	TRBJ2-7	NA	TGCGCCAGCAGCCCGACAGGCTACGAGCAGTACTTC	CASSPTGYEQYF
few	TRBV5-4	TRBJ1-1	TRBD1	TGTGCCAGCAGCTCCGGGACAGGGGGCTTAGCTTTCTTT	CASSSGTGGLAFF